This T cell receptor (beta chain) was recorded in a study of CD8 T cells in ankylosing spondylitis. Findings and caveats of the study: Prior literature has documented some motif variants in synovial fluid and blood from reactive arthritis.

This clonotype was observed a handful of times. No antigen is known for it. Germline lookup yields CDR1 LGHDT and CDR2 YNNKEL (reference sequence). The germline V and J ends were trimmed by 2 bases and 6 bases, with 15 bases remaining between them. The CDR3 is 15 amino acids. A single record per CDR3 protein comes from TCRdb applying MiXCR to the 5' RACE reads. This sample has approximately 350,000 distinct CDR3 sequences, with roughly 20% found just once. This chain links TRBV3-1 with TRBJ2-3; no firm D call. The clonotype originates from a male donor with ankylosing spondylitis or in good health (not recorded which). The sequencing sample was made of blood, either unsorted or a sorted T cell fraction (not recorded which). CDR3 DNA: TGTGCCAGCAGCCAATTCGGACCCCAGGCCGATACGCAGTATTTT. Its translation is CASSQFGPQADTQYF.